This T cell receptor beta chain was observed in a study of shared T cell receptors in the human thymus. V was pared by 1 base and J by 2 bases, with 17 bases between. Germline CDR1 SEHNR, CDR2 FQNEAQ (reference sequence). This CDR3 comprises 18 residues. The method was immunoSEQ multiplex PCR; TCRdb's version includes in-frame clones alone and lacks a portion of them. The data contain a few hundred thousand clones, 95% of them singletons. The J gene is TRBJ1-4, the V gene TRBV7-9; the D gene is possibly TRBD1 (6 bases). The source of this sequence is a human donor. The sequenced material came from thymocytes. DNA for the CDR3: TGTGCCAGCAGCTTAGGATATAGGGGGAACACCACTAATGAAAAACTGTTTTTT. This encodes CASSLGYRGNTTNEKLFF.